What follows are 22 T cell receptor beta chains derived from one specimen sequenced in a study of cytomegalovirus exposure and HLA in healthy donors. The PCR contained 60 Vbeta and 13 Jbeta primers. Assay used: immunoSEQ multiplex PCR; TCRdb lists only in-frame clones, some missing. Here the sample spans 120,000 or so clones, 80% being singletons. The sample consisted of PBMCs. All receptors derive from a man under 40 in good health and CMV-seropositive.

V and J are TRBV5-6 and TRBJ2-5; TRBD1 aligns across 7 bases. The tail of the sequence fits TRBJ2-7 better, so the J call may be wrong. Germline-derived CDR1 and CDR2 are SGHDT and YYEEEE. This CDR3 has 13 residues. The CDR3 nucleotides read TGTGCCAGCAGCTTACAGGGGAGCTACGAGCAGTACTTC. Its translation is CASSLQGSYEQYF.

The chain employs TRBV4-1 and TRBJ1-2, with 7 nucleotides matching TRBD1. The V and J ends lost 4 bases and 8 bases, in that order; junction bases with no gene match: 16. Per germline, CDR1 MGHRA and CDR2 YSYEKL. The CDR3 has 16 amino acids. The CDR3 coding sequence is TGCGCCAGCAGCCCCTCCTCATTTCGGGACAGTTGGGGCTACACCTTC. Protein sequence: CASSPSSFRDSWGYTF.

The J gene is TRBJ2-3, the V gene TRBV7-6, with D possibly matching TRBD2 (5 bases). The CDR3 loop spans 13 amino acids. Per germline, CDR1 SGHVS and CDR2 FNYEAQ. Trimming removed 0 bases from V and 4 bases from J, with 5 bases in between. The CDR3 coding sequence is TGTGCCAGCAGCTTAGCGGAGGCAGATACGCAGTATTTT. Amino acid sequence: CASSLAEADTQYF.

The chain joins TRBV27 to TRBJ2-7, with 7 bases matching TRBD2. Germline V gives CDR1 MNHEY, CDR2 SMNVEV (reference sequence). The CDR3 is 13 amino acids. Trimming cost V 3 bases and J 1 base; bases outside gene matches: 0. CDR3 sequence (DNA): TGTGCCAGCAGTTTCGGGGGGTCCTACGAGCAGTACTTC. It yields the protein CASSFGGSYEQYF.

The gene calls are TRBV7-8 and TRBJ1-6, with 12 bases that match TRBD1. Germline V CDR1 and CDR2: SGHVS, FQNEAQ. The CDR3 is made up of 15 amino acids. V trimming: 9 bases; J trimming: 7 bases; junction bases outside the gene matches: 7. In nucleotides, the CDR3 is TGTGCCAGTAGCCCCGGGACAGGGGGCAATTCACCCCTCCACTTT. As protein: CASSPGTGGNSPLHF.

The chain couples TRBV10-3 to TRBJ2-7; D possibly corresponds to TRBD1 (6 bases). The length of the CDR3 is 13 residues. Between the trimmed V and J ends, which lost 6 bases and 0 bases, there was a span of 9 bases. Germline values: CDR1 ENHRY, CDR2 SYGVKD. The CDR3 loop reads CAISLGHSYEQYF. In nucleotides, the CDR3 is TGTGCCATCAGCTTGGGACACTCCTACGAGCAGTACTTC.

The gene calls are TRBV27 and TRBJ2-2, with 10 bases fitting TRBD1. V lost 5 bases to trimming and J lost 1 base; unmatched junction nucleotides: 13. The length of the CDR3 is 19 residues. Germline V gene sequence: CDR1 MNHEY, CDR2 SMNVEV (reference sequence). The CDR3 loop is CASSPLPSTGGLNTGELFF. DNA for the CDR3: TGTGCCAGCAGTCCACTACCTTCGACAGGGGGCCTGAACACCGGGGAGCTGTTTTTT.

CDR3 sequence (DNA): TGTGCCACCCTGTTCTTTGCAGGGGGATCTCAGCCCCAGCATTTT. Its translation: CATLFFAGGSQPQHF. This rearrangement joins TRBV11-3 to TRBJ1-5; 7 bases fit TRBD1. V shed 10 bases, J shed 6 bases, and the junction held 15 bases outside the gene matches. Germline-derived CDR1 and CDR2 are SGHNT and YENEEA. This CDR3 spans 15 amino acids. The full variable domain, its missing parts supplied by reference TRBV11-3 and TRBJ1-5, is EAGVVQSPRYKIIEKKQPVAFWCNPISGHNTLYWYLQNLGQGPELLIRYENEEAVDDSQLPKDRFSAERLKGVDSTLKIQPAELGDSAVYLCATLFFAGGSQPQHFGDGTRLSIL.

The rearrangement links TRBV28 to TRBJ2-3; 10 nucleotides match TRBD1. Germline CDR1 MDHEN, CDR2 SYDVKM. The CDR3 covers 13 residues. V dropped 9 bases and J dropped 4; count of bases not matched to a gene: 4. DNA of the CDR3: TGTGCCAGTCGACAGGGGGCTTCAGATACGCAGTATTTT. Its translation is CASRQGASDTQYF.

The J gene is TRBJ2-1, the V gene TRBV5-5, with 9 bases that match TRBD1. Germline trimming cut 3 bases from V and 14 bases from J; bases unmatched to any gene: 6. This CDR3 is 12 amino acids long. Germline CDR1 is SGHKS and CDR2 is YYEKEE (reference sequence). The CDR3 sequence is CASSSSWDREFF. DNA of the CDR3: TGTGCCAGCAGCTCTAGCTGGGACAGGGAGTTCTTC.

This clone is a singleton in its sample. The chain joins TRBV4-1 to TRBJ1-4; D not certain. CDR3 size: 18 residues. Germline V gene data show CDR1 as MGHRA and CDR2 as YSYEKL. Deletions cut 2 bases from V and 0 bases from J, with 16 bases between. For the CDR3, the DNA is TGCGCCAGCAGCCAAAGAAGGAGTTTGGGAGCAACTAATGAAAAACTGTTTTTT. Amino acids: CASSQRRSLGATNEKLFF.

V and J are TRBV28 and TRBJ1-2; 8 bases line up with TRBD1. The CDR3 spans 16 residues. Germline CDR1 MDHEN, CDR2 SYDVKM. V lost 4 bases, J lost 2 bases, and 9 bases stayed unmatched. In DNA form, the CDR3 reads TGTGCCAGCAGTTCCTACGGACAGGGCTTCAACTATGGCTACACCTTC. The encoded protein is CASSSYGQGFNYGYTF.

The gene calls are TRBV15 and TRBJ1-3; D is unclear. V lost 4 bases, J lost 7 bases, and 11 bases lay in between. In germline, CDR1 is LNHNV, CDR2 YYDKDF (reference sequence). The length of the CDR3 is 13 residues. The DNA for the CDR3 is TGTGCCACCAGCACGAGCCCTGAGAACACCATATATTTT. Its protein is CATSTSPENTIYF. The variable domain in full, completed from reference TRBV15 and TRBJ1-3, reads DAMVIQNPRYQVTQFGKPVTLSCSQTLNHNVMYWYQQKSSQAPKLLFHYYDKDFNNEADTPDNFQSRRPNTSFCFLDIRSPGLGDTAMYLCATSTSPENTIYFGEGSWLTVV.

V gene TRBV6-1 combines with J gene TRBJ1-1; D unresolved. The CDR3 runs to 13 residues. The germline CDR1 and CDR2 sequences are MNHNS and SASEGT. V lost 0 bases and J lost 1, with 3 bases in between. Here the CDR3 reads CASSEAGNTEAFF. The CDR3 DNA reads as TGTGCCAGCAGTGAAGCCGGGAACACTGAAGCTTTCTTT.

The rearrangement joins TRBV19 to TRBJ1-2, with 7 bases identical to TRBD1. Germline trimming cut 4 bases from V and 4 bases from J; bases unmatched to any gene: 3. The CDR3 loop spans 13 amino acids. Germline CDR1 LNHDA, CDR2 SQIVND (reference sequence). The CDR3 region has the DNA TGTGCCAGTAGTACCGGGACAGTCTATGGCTACACCTTC. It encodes CASSTGTVYGYTF. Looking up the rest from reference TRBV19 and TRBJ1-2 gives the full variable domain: DGGITQSPKYLFRKEGQNVTLSCEQNLNHDAMYWYRQDPGQGLRLIYYSQIVNDFQKGDIAEGYSVSREKKESFPLTVTSAQKNPTAFYLCASSTGTVYGYTFGSGTRLTVV.

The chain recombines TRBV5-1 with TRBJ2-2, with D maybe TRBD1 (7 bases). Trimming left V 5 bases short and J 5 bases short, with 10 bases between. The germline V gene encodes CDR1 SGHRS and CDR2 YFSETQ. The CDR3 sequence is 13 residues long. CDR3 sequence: CASRSGGTGELFF. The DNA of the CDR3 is TGCGCCAGCAGATCAGGGGGGACCGGGGAGCTGTTTTTT.

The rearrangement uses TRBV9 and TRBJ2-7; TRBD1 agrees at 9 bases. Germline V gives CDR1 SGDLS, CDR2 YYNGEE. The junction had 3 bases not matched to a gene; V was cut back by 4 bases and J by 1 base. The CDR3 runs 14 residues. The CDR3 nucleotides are TGTGCCAGCAGCCCAGGGACAGGGTCCTACGAGCAGTACTTC. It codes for CASSPGTGSYEQYF.

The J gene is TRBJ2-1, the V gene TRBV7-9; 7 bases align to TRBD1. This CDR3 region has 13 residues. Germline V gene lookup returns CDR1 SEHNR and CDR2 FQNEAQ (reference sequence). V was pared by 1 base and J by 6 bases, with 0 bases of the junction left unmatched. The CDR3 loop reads CASSLGDSNEQFF. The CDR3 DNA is TGTGCCAGCAGCTTAGGGGACAGCAATGAGCAGTTCTTC.

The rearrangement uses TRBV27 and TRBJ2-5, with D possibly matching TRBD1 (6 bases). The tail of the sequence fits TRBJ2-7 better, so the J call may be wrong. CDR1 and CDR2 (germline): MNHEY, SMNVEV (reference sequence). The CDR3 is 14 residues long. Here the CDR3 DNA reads TGTGCCAGCAGTTTATCGGGGGCAGCCTACGAGCAGTACTTC. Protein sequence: CASSLSGAAYEQYF.

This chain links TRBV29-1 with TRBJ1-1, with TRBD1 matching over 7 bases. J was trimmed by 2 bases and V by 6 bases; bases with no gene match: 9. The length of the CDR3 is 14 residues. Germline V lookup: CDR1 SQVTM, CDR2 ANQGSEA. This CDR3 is CSVAGQPLNTEAFF. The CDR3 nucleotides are TGCAGCGTCGCGGGACAGCCTCTTAACACTGAAGCTTTCTTT.

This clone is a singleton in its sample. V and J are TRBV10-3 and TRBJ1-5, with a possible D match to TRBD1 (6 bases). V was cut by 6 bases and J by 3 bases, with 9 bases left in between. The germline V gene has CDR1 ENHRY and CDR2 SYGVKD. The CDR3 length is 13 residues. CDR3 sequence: CAISRDTNQPQHF. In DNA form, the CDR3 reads TGTGCCATCAGCCGGGACACCAATCAGCCCCAGCATTTT.

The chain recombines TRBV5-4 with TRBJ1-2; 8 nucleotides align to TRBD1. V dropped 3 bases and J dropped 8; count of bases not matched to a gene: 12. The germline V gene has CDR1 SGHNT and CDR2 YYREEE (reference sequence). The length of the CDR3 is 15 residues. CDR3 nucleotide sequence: TGTGCCAGCAGCTCCCAGGGGGCGCAAATGGGCGGCTACACCTTC. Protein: CASSSQGAQMGGYTF.